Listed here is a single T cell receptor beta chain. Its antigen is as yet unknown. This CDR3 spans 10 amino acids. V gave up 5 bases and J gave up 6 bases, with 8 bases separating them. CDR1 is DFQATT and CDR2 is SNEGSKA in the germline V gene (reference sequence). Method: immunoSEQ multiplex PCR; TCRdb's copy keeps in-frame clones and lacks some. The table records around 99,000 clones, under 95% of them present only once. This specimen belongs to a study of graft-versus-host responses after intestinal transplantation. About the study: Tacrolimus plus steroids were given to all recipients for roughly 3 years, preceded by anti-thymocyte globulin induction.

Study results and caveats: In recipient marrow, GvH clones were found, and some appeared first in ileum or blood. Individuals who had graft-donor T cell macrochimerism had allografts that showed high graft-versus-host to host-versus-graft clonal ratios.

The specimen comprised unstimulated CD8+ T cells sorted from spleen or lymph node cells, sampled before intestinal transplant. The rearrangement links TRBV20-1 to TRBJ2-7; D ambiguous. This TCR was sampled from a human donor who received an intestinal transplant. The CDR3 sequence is CSAGSGEQYF. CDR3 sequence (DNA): TGCAGTGCTGGTTCGGGCGAGCAGTACTTC.